These 11 T cell receptor beta chains originate from one sample sequenced in a study of human T cells and chemical hapten exposure. MiXCR, applied by TCRdb to the 5' RACE reads, yields one record per CDR3 protein. The top ten clones hold 2.5% to 3.5% of a sample with roughly 120,000 distinct CDR3 sequences, approximately 20% of them seen once. Unfractionated whole blood was the source from which total RNA was extracted. These TCRs come from a human donor in good health.

The rearrangement links TRBV5-1 to TRBJ2-3; TRBD2 aligns across 13 bases. CDR1 is SGHRS and CDR2 is YFSETQ in the germline V gene. The CDR3 runs to 19 residues. V shed 3 bases, J shed 8 bases, and the junction held 18 bases outside the gene matches. The CDR3 nucleotides read TGCGCCAGCAGCTCCCCAGATTCGACTAGCGGGAGGTTCCAGGCTACGCAGTATTTT. Its protein product is CASSSPDSTSGRFQATQYF.

This clonotype was counted at least ten times. The chain joins TRBV7-2 to TRBJ2-3; 11 nucleotides agree with TRBD2. The CDR3 is made up of 16 amino acids. Germline assignment: CDR1 SGHTA and CDR2 FQGNSA. With 4 bases clipped from V and 2 bases from J, the junction kept 5 bases outside the gene matches. The CDR3 nucleotides read TGTGCCAGCAGCTACGTTAGCGGGAGGGCCACAGATACGCAGTATTTT. It is translated as CASSYVSGRATDTQYF.

This clonotype was recorded a few times. This sequence joins TRBV2 and TRBJ2-7; the D gene is possibly TRBD2 (6 bases). The CDR3 consists of 14 residues. The V end was cut by 6 bases, the J end by 5 bases, with 17 bases between. CDR1 and CDR2 (germline): SNHLY, FYNNEI. This chain's CDR3 is CASRAGRGWDEQYF. The CDR3 nucleotides are TGTGCCAGCAGGGCCGGCCGGGGGTGGGACGAGCAGTACTTC.

This chain connects TRBV7-9 to TRBJ2-1; D unclear. V was shortened by 3 bases and J by 1 base, with 7 bases between the two germline ends. Germline lookup yields CDR1 SEHNR and CDR2 FQNEAQ (reference sequence). The CDR3 runs to 14 residues. CDR3 coding DNA: TGTGCCAGCAGCTTGGACGGGTCCTACAATGAGCAGTTCTTC. Its translation is CASSLDGSYNEQFF.

J is TRBJ1-2 and V is TRBV12-3 or TRBV12-4; 7 bases are shared with TRBD1. V shed 6 bases, J shed 6 bases, and the junction held 13 bases outside the gene matches. The CDR3 has 15 residues. CDR3 protein: CASSPRRGRNDGYTF. The CDR3 DNA is TGTGCCAGCAGCCCGAGGAGGGGGCGTAATGATGGCTACACCTTC.

The chain links TRBV5-4 to TRBJ1-4; D is perhaps TRBD1 (6 bases). The CDR3 has 14 amino acids. The germline CDR1 and CDR2 sequences are SGHNT and YYREEE (reference sequence). Trimming removed 4 bases at V and 8 bases at J, with 15 bases between. For the CDR3, the DNA is TGTGCCAGCAGCGTACAGGGCCCCTCGGAAAAACTGTTTTTT. Amino acid sequence: CASSVQGPSEKLFF.

The chain couples TRBV20-1 to TRBJ2-2; 12 bases map to TRBD2. CDR3 length: 19 amino acids. The germline CDR1 and CDR2 sequences are DFQATT and SNEGSKA (reference sequence). J lost 8 bases, V lost 0 bases, and 16 bases had no gene match. This CDR3 is CSARDQTSGSGIPRGELFF. CDR3 bases: TGCAGTGCTAGAGATCAGACTAGCGGGAGCGGGATCCCCCGGGGGGAGCTGTTTTTT.

This clonotype was observed a few times. The chain uses TRBV6-5 and TRBJ2-6; tentative D call: TRBD1 (6 bases). This CDR3 is built from 16 residues. Trimming removed 7 bases from V and 3 bases from J, with 16 bases in between. The germline V gene has CDR1 MNHEY and CDR2 SVGAGI. CDR3 protein: CASTPTGIIGANVLTF. The DNA of the CDR3 is TGTGCCAGCACCCCCACAGGGATTATTGGGGCCAACGTCCTGACTTTC.

The J gene is TRBJ2-3, the V gene TRBV27; D is undetermined. Germline values: CDR1 MNHEY, CDR2 SMNVEV (reference sequence). V lost 0 bases to trimming and J lost 4 bases, with 17 bases between them. CDR3 length equals 17 residues. CDR3: CASSLSRPSWSADTQYF. The CDR3 coding sequence is TGTGCCAGCAGTTTATCCAGACCAAGTTGGAGTGCAGATACGCAGTATTTT.

This clonotype has more than one count but fewer than ten. The V call is TRBV20-1, the J call TRBJ2-5; TRBD2 matches 8 bases. Germline V CDR1 and CDR2: DFQATT, SNEGSKA (reference sequence). The V segment lost 6 bases and the J segment 2 bases; nucleotides outside the gene matches: 8. This CDR3 has 14 residues. The CDR3 DNA reads as TGCAGTGCCGTCATTAGCGGGAATCAAGAGACCCAGTACTTC. This translates into CSAVISGNQETQYF.

This clonotype was found many times. The chain recombines TRBV5-4 with TRBJ1-2; 7 nucleotides align to TRBD1. The junction had 4 bases not matched to a gene; V was cut back by 4 bases and J by 4 bases. The CDR3 is 13 amino acids. Germline assignment: CDR1 SGHNT and CDR2 YYREEE (reference sequence). The CDR3, as DNA: TGTGCCAGCAGCCTGGGACAGACCTATGGCTACACCTTC. Protein: CASSLGQTYGYTF.